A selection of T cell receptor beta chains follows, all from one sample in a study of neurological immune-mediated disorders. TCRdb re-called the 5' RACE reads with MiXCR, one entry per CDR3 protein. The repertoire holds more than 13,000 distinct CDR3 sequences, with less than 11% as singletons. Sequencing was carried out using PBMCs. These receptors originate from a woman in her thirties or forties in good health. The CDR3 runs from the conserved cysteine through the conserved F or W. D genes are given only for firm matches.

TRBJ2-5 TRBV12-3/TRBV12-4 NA CASRLARETQYF
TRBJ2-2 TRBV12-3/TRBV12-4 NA CASSRGIPINTGELFF
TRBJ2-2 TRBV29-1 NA CSVVGLNTGELFF
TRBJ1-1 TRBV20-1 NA CSARAGRAPTEAFF
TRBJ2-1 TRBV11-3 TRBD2 CASSPTGGAQFF
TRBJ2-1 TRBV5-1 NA CTSSSGDEQFF
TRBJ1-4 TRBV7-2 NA CASSFYICSARDIRLNEKLFF
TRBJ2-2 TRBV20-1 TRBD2 CSAALAGGAGELFF
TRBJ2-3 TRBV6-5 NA CASSPQGFRGGDTQYF
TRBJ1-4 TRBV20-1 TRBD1 CSAHDRGREKLFF
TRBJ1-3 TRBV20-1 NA CSASLEGSGNTIYF
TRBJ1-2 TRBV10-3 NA CAISPVGGYGYTF
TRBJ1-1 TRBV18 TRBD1 CASSPGLQGLAFF
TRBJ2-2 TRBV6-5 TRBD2 CASRTRGDTGELFF
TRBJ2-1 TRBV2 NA CASRRGGWDEQFF
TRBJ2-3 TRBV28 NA CASSSQGKIGAATSTDTQYF
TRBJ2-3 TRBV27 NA CASSLVARTSTDTQYF
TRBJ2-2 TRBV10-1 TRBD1 CASSDRVLGGELFF
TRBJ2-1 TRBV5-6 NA CASSLGGRLSYNEQFF
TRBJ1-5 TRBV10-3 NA CAISESQSLPQHF
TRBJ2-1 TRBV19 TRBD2 CASSIGGVLAATYNEQFF
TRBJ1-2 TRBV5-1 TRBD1 CASGQGAGYTF
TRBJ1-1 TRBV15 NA CAISRDLGDKAFF
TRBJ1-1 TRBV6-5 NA CASSTGTTTFTEAFF
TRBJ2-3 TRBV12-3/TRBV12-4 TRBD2 CASSFLGQTGTRGYLSTDTQYF
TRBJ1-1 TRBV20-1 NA CSAVGGQNTEAFF
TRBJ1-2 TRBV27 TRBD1 CASSLAQGAMGYTF
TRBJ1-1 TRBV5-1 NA CASRTTMNTEAFF
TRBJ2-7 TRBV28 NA CASGSGMAGSYEQYF
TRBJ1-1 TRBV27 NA CASSRIRTAFMNTEAFF
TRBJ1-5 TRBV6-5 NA CASSDRSYSNQPQHF
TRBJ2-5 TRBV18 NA CASSRDLLETQYF
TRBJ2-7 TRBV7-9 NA CASSLGQSSYEQYF
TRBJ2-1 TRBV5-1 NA CASSFGEFSYNEQFF
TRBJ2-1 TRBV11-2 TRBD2 CASSLKGVLAARYNEQFF
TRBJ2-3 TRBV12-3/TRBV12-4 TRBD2 CASSPTMTSASSTDTQYF
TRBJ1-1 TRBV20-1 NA CSARPQNTEAFF
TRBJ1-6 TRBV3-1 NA CASSLRQGDHNSPLHF
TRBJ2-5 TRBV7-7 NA CASSWTPKETQYF
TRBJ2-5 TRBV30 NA CAWSVAGHGETQYF
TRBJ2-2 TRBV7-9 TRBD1 CASRLGTDNTGELFF
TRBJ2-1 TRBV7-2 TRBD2 CASSVGLAGGPGSEQFF
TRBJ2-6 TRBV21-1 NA CASSGNSGANVLTF
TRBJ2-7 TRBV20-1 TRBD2 CSASSGTSGRIGQYF
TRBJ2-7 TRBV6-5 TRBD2 CASAASGSSYEQYF
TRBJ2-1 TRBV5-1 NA CASSPGGQISYNEQFF
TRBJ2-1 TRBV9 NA CASSVRSGGLYNEQFF
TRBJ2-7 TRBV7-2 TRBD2 CASSSQLAGGTYEQYF
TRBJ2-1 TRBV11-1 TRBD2 CASSLQPPGLAGGYNEQFF
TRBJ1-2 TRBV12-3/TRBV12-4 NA CASSHRFEWGYTF